The clone carrying this T cell receptor (beta chain) was observed a few times. Its matching antigen is unknown. CDR1 and CDR2 (germline): WSHSY, SAAADI. Trimming removed 0 bases from V and 6 bases from J, with 12 bases in between. The CDR3 spans 16 residues. In the library, individual cDNA molecules carried attached unique molecular identifiers. TCRdb recomputed calls from the 5' RACE reads with MiXCR, one row per CDR3 protein. Of under 70,000 distinct CDR3 sequences listed, approximately 10% are singletons. The data derive from a study of early T cells in non-severe SARS-CoV-2 infection. Study results and limitations: The study's VDJdb matching favored anti-spike CD8 responses and missed private and CD4 specificities.

V gene TRBV10-2 combines with J gene TRBJ1-6; D is perhaps TRBD1 (5 bases). Input material: whole blood. The source of this sequence is an adult who was a healthcare worker with PCR-confirmed SARS-CoV-2 infection or an uninfected control (not recorded which). The CDR3 DNA reads TGCGCCAGCAGTGAGTCTTCACAAGGGGCTAATTCACCCCTCCACTTT. Residues: CASSESSQGANSPLHF.